These 13 T cell receptor beta chains share one sample of origin, sequenced in a study of blood T cell repertoires in COVID-19. Here immunoSEQ multiplex PCR was the method, and the copy in TCRdb shows in-frame clones only, minus some. In the table there are roughly 340,000 clones, around 91% of which are singletons. The sequenced sample consisted of peripheral blood. These receptor sequences come from a woman aged 18-29 years who had recovered from COVID-19.

The chain has TRBV20-1 and TRBJ1-6; the D is unclear. Germline lookup yields CDR1 DFQATT and CDR2 SNEGSKA (reference sequence). Trimming took 3 bases from V and 7 from J, leaving 16 bases between them. CDR3 size: 15 residues. DNA for the CDR3: TGCAGTGCTAGTGGAGGTCACCTAACAAATTCACCCCTCCACTTT. Its protein is CSASGGHLTNSPLHF.

J is TRBJ1-3 and V is TRBV4-3, with D uncertain. From germline, CDR1 is LGHNA and CDR2 YSLEER. The CDR3 spans 16 residues. Trimming cost V 3 bases and J 0 bases, with 12 bases left between them. The CDR3 sequence: CASSHVLRSSGNTIYF. The CDR3 coding sequence is TGCGCCAGCAGCCACGTACTTCGGAGCTCTGGAAACACCATATATTTT.

The chain links TRBV11-3 to TRBJ1-1, with 7 bases matching TRBD1. The CDR3 contains 14 residues. J gave up 3 bases and V 4 bases, and 5 bases lay outside the gene matches. The germline V gene encodes CDR1 SGHNT and CDR2 YENEEA. CDR3 nucleotides: TGTGCCAGCAGCTCCCAGGGGGTCTACACTGAAGCTTTCTTT. Its protein product is CASSSQGVYTEAFF.

This clone is a singleton in its sample. V gene TRBV11-2 combines with J gene TRBJ2-2; 9 bases line up with TRBD2. The CDR3 has 16 amino acids. Germline CDR1 is SGHAT and CDR2 is FQNNGV. The junction had 7 bases not matched to a gene; V was cut back by 5 bases and J by 3 bases. CDR3 nucleotides: TGTGCCAGCAGCCCAATAGCGGGAGTCGACACCGGGGAGCTGTTTTTT. It yields the protein CASSPIAGVDTGELFF.

The chain joins TRBV7-2 to TRBJ1-2; TRBD1 might be the D (5 bases). The CDR3 has 15 amino acids. V was clipped by 4 bases and J by 5 bases, with 17 bases between them. Germline CDR1 and CDR2: SGHTA and FQGNSA. CDR3 residues: CASSSGMGLAYGYTF. In DNA, the CDR3 is TGTGCCAGCAGCTCGGGAATGGGACTTGCTTATGGCTACACCTTC.

The chain joins TRBV6-5 to TRBJ2-7, with 9 nucleotides matching TRBD2. The CDR3 is 13 residues long. CDR1 and CDR2 (germline): MNHEY, SVGAGI. V lost 2 bases and J lost 7; bases outside the gene matches: 3. The CDR3: CASSYRLAGEQYV. CDR3 in DNA: TGTGCCAGCAGTTACCGCCTAGCGGGGGAGCAGTACGTC.

This sequence joins TRBV4-3 and TRBJ2-1, with 15 bases fitting TRBD2. The CDR3 is 16 residues long. With V trimmed by 0 bases and J by 7 bases, 1 base remained unmatched. Germline assignment: CDR1 LGHNA and CDR2 YSLEER. The CDR3 region has the DNA TGCGCCAGCAGCCAAGAGGGGACTAGCGGGAGGAATGAGCAGTTCTTC. As protein: CASSQEGTSGRNEQFF.

The chain employs TRBV7-2 and TRBJ2-5, with 10 bases aligning to TRBD2. The germline gives CDR1 SGHTA, CDR2 FQGNSA. This CDR3 has 15 amino acids. Trimming at V came to 6 bases and at J to 5 bases, leaving 9 bases not matched to a gene. CDR3 in DNA: TGTGCCAGCAGGCTGATGGGACTAGCGCGCGAGACCCAGTACTTC. It encodes CASRLMGLARETQYF. Drawing the rest from reference TRBV7-2 and TRBJ2-5, the complete variable domain is GAGVSQSPSNKVTEKGKDVELRCDPISGHTALYWYRQSLGQGLEFLIYFQGNSAPDKSGLPSDRFSAERTGGSVSTLTIQRTQQEDSAVYLCASRLMGLARETQYFGPGTRLLVL.

The chain has TRBV7-9 and TRBJ2-7; the D gene is possibly TRBD1 (5 bases). V shed 0 bases and J shed 6 bases, with 6 bases lying between them. The CDR3 has 12 amino acids. The germline V gene encodes CDR1 SEHNR and CDR2 FQNEAQ (reference sequence). CDR3 in DNA: TGTGCCAGCAGCTTAGCAGGGGCCGAGCAGTACGTC. Translating it yields CASSLAGAEQYV.

V gene TRBV6-5 combines with J gene TRBJ1-2; D not resolved. The CDR3 spans 11 residues. Germline loops: CDR1 MNHEY, CDR2 SVGAGI. The V end lost 6 bases, the J end lost 4 bases, and 6 bases lay between the germline ends. CDR3 in amino acids: CASSHGYGYTF. The CDR3 region has the DNA TGTGCCAGCAGCCACGGCTATGGCTACACCTTC.

The chain combines TRBV27 with TRBJ2-1; 11 positions agree with TRBD2. This CDR3 region has 19 residues. J gave up 1 base and V 5 bases, and 13 bases lay outside the gene matches. Germline assignment: CDR1 MNHEY and CDR2 SMNVEV (reference sequence). Here the CDR3 reads CASSQGGGLAGPSYNEQFF. The CDR3, as DNA: TGTGCCAGCAGTCAAGGGGGCGGACTAGCGGGTCCTTCCTACAATGAGCAGTTCTTC.

CDR3 sequence (DNA): TGTGCCAGCAGTCCCCAGGGTAGCTCCTATAATTCACCCCTCCACTTT. Amino acid sequence: CASSPQGSSYNSPLHF. The V call is TRBV6-6, the J call TRBJ1-6, with D maybe TRBD1 (5 bases). V lost 5 bases to trimming and J lost 0 bases, with 11 bases between them. Germline V gene sequence: CDR1 MNHNY, CDR2 SVGAGI (reference sequence). The CDR3 consists of 16 residues.

V usage is TRBV7-2 and J usage is TRBJ2-1; TRBD2 matches 14 bases. The CDR3 is made up of 15 amino acids. V shed 6 bases and J 7 bases; nucleotides not matched to a gene: 5. Germline CDR1 is SGHTA and CDR2 is FQGNSA. CDR3 residues: CASRYRLAGGNEQFF. The CDR3 region has the DNA TGTGCCAGCAGATACCGACTAGCGGGAGGGAATGAGCAGTTCTTC.